Below, 21 T cell receptor beta chains from the same sample are listed, as sequenced in a study of spatial heterogeneity in lung cancer. TCRdb used MiXCR to reprocess the 5' RACE reads, holding one entry per CDR3 protein. The table shows around 6,700 distinct CDR3 sequences, with over 6.5% occurring only once. As for time point: sample taken at primary tumor resection. The sequencing used PBMCs, collected at surgery. All receptors come from a male donor with early-stage non-small cell lung cancer.

The table lists this clonotype with many counts. The genes are TRBV7-9 and TRBJ1-2; D not resolved. The CDR3 has 13 amino acids. Germline V gene data show CDR1 as SEHNR and CDR2 as FQNEAQ (reference sequence). V lost 5 bases and J lost 2, with 9 bases in between. CDR3 sequence: CASSVAGNYGYTF. CDR3 DNA sequence: TGTGCCAGCAGCGTCGCCGGGAACTATGGCTACACCTTC.

This clonotype was observed at least ten times. The chain links TRBV2 to TRBJ2-5; 7 bases align to TRBD1. The CDR3 sequence is 13 residues long. Looked up from germline, CDR1 is SNHLY and CDR2 is FYNNEI. V gave up 5 bases and J gave up 1 base; unmatched junction bases: 1. CDR3: CASSRDSQETQYF. CDR3 coding DNA: TGTGCCAGCAGTCGGGACAGCCAAGAGACCCAGTACTTC.

This clonotype has ten or more counts. The chain recombines TRBV6-5 with TRBJ2-6; D ambiguous. The V end was cut by 8 bases, the J end by 1 base, with 9 bases between. CDR3 length: 14 residues. Germline CDR1 reads MNHEY; CDR2 reads SVGAGI. The CDR3 DNA sequence: TGTGCCAGCGGACGGTTGTCTGGGGCCAACGTCCTGACTTTC. Translation: CASGRLSGANVLTF.

This chain joins TRBV6-5 and TRBJ1-3; no firm D call. V shed 6 bases and J shed 0 bases, with 18 bases lying between them. The CDR3 sequence is 17 residues long. Germline V gene sequence: CDR1 MNHEY, CDR2 SVGAGI. The CDR3 nucleotides are TGTGCCAGCAGGGCTCTCAGCGAAATTTTCTCTGGAAACACCATATATTTT. Translation: CASRALSEIFSGNTIYF.

The chain is built from TRBV5-5 and TRBJ2-1; D is possibly TRBD2 (6 bases). Trimming stripped 6 bases from V and 1 base from J, with 14 bases between. Germline CDR1 is SGHKS and CDR2 is YYEKEE (reference sequence). This CDR3 spans 15 amino acids. Here the CDR3 reads CASTRDWNSYNEQFF. CDR3 bases: TGTGCCAGCACCCGGGACTGGAATTCCTACAATGAGCAGTTCTTC.

This clonotype was recorded many times. The gene calls are TRBV29-1 and TRBJ2-2, with 12 bases lining up with TRBD2. This CDR3 has 14 residues. The ends lost 7 bases at V and 6 bases at J; junction bases unmatched: 6. Germline assignment: CDR1 SQVTM and CDR2 ANQGSEA. The CDR3 protein is CSGLAGGWSGELFF. Here the CDR3 DNA reads TGCAGCGGCCTAGCGGGAGGGTGGTCCGGGGAGCTGTTTTTT.

V usage is TRBV5-1 and J usage is TRBJ1-4, with no clear D. CDR1 and CDR2 (germline): SGHRS, YFSETQ. V was cut by 0 bases and J by 11 bases, with 20 bases left in between. The length of the CDR3 is 16 residues. This CDR3 is CASSLAGAGLSGKLFF. The CDR3 bases are TGCGCCAGCAGCTTGGCCGGCGCAGGTCTAAGCGGGAAACTGTTTTTT. The whole variable domain, remainder taken from reference TRBV5-1 and TRBJ1-4, is KAGVTQTPRYLIKTRGQQVTLSCSPISGHRSVSWYQQTPGQGLQFLFEYFSETQRNKGNFPGRFSGRQFSNSRSEMNVSTLELGDSALYLCASSLAGAGLSGKLFFGSGTQLSVL.

This clonotype appeared many times. The rearrangement links TRBV6-5 to TRBJ2-7, with 8 nucleotides matching TRBD2. Per germline, CDR1 MNHEY and CDR2 SVGAGI. The V and J ends lost 6 bases and 2 bases, in that order; junction bases with no gene match: 9. The CDR3 is 15 amino acids. The CDR3, as DNA: TGTGCCAGCAGCCCGACTAGCGACTCAACCTACGAGCAGTACTTC. Residues: CASSPTSDSTYEQYF.

At least ten counts were recorded for this clonotype. The chain combines TRBV20-1 with TRBJ2-1; 11 bases align to TRBD2. The V segment lost 5 bases and the J segment 9 bases; nucleotides outside the gene matches: 9. The CDR3 totals 14 residues. Germline V CDR1 and CDR2: DFQATT, SNEGSKA (reference sequence). The CDR3 DNA reads TGCAGTGCTCCTACTAGCGGGAGTTCTGGTGAGCAGTTCTTC. The encoded protein is CSAPTSGSSGEQFF.

The sample holds many counts of this clonotype. The junction shows a germline mismatch at one end, possibly a read error. V and J are TRBV28 and TRBJ2-1; 7 positions agree with TRBD2. The length of the CDR3 is 16 residues. Per germline, CDR1 MDHEN and CDR2 SYDVKM. This chain's CDR3 is CVSSFWGGGTYGEQFF. CDR3 DNA sequence: TGTGTCAGCAGTTTCTGGGGGGGAGGGACGTATGGTGAGCAGTTCTTC.

This clonotype showed up many times. The V gene is TRBV5-6, the J gene TRBJ2-1; 10 nucleotides agree with TRBD2. Trimming removed 3 bases from V and 3 bases from J; junction bases left unmatched: 6. The CDR3 covers 16 residues. Germline V gene data show CDR1 as SGHDT and CDR2 as YYEEEE. CDR3 in amino acids: CASSSLAGDLYNEQFF. In DNA form, the CDR3 reads TGTGCCAGCAGCTCGCTAGCGGGGGACCTCTACAATGAGCAGTTCTTC.

This clonotype was seen ten or more times. The chain links TRBV28 to TRBJ2-5; maybe TRBD1 (5 bases). The V end was cut by 4 bases, the J end by 4 bases, with 13 bases between. Germline assignment: CDR1 MDHEN and CDR2 SYDVKM. The CDR3 runs to 14 residues. The DNA of the CDR3 is TGTGCCAGCAGTTCGATCGCAGGGCGAGAGACCCAGTACTTC. The encoded protein is CASSSIAGRETQYF.

Within the sample, this clonotype is medium-sized (0.01 to 0.1%). The chain combines TRBV7-9 with TRBJ1-4; 8 bases fit TRBD1. This CDR3 contains 17 residues. J was trimmed by 0 bases and V by 5 bases; bases with no gene match: 8. Germline assignment: CDR1 SEHNR and CDR2 FQNEAQ (reference sequence). The CDR3 reads CASSPRQGAATNEKLFF. The CDR3 bases are TGTGCCAGCAGCCCACGTCAGGGGGCTGCAACTAATGAAAAACTGTTTTTT.

A word on this clonotype: A read error may be the cause here, since a much bigger clone is one base away. The chain has TRBV18 and TRBJ1-6; D unclear. This CDR3 has 14 amino acids. From germline, CDR1 is KGHSH and CDR2 LQKENI. The CDR3 is CASSPELSNSPLRF. DNA of the CDR3: TGTGCCAGCTCACCGGAGCTCTCCAATTCACCCCTCCGCTTT. The variable domain in full, with the rest retrieved from reference TRBV18 and TRBJ1-6, is NAGVMQNPRHLVRRRGQEARLRCSPMKGHSHVYWYRQLPEEGLKFMVYLQKENIIDESGMPKERFSAEFPKEGPSILRIQQVVRGDSAAYFCASSPELSNSPLRFGNGTRLTVT.

This clonotype was observed at least ten times. The chain recombines TRBV12-3 or TRBV12-4 with TRBJ1-2; unclear D gene. V gave up 3 bases and J gave up 2 bases, with 13 bases separating them. The CDR3 is made up of 15 amino acids. The CDR3 DNA reads TGTGCCAGCAGTTTTAAGAACGGATTAAACTATGGCTACACCTTC. The encoded protein is CASSFKNGLNYGYTF.

This clonotype was seen at least ten times. The chain joins TRBV15 to TRBJ2-5; D possibly corresponds to TRBD1 (8 bases). This CDR3 contains 15 residues. Germline V gene sequence: CDR1 LNHNV, CDR2 YYDKDF (reference sequence). Trimming removed 3 bases from V and 5 bases from J, with 16 bases in between. The CDR3 sequence: CATSRAQGGQETQYF. The CDR3 coding sequence is TGTGCCACCAGCAGGGCACAGGGGGGGCAGGAGACCCAGTACTTC.

This clonotype was counted ten times or more. V is TRBV28 and J is TRBJ1-1; possibly TRBD1 for D (5 bases). Looked up from germline, CDR1 is MDHEN and CDR2 is SYDVKM. The CDR3 has 14 amino acids. V lost 3 bases, J lost 2 bases, and 10 bases lay in between. In DNA form, the CDR3 reads TGTGCCAGCAGTTTGGGACTCGATAACACTGAAGCTTTCTTT. Protein sequence: CASSLGLDNTEAFF.

This clonotype was counted ten times or more. The gene calls are TRBV6-5 and TRBJ2-1, with D tentatively TRBD1 (6 bases). The V and J ends lost 7 bases and 3 bases respectively, with 7 bases between them. CDR1 and CDR2 (germline): MNHEY, SVGAGI. The CDR3 runs 12 residues. The DNA for the CDR3 is TGTGCCAGCAAGACAGGCTACAATGAGCAGTTCTTC. Its protein is CASKTGYNEQFF.

This clonotype was observed many times. The chain uses TRBV29-1 and TRBJ2-7; no firm D call. V lost 5 bases to trimming and J lost 6 bases, with 14 bases between them. This CDR3 spans 12 amino acids. Per the germline V gene, CDR1 is SQVTM and CDR2 is ANQGSEA. DNA for the CDR3: TGCAGCGTTAAAATCCCGGGCTCCGAGCAGTACGTC. This codes for CSVKIPGSEQYV.

This clonotype was picked up many times. V is TRBV6-2 or TRBV6-3 and J is TRBJ2-7; D uncertain. The CDR3 has 14 amino acids. Trimming took 0 bases from V and 0 from J, leaving 6 bases between them. Per germline, CDR1 MNHEY and CDR2 SVGEGT. The CDR3 sequence is CASSYSSGSYEQYF. DNA for the CDR3: TGTGCCAGCAGTTACTCGTCAGGCTCCTACGAGCAGTACTTC.

This clonotype was observed at least ten times. The chain couples TRBV6-5 to TRBJ2-7; no firm D call. The CDR3 contains 13 residues. V lost 0 bases to trimming and J lost 0 bases, with 3 bases between them. The V gene's germline CDR1 is MNHEY and CDR2 SVGAGI. CDR3 residues: CASSYSNSYEQYF. The CDR3, as DNA: TGTGCCAGCAGTTACTCGAACTCCTACGAGCAGTACTTC.